Listed here is a single TCR beta chain. Its antigen is currently unknown. Assay: immunoSEQ multiplex PCR; the TCRdb copy retains only in-frame clones and omits some. Of 45,000 to 60,000 clones in the sample, approximately 82% were seen once. The data derive from a study of T cells in localized non-small cell lung cancer. General study results and limits: The study linked higher blood T cell density to longer overall survival.

Germline values: CDR1 SQVTM, CDR2 ANQGSEA. The CDR3 sequence is 11 residues long. V lost 4 bases, J lost 1 base, and 5 bases lay in between. This TCR was sampled from a female donor older than 55 with stage II squamous cell lung carcinoma. The chain recombines TRBV29-1 with TRBJ2-7; D is uncertain. The sample here was peripheral blood, taken before any cancer treatment. The CDR3 DNA reads as TGCAGCGTTGTCGGGTCCTACGAGCAGTACTTC. This sequence encodes CSVVGSYEQYF.